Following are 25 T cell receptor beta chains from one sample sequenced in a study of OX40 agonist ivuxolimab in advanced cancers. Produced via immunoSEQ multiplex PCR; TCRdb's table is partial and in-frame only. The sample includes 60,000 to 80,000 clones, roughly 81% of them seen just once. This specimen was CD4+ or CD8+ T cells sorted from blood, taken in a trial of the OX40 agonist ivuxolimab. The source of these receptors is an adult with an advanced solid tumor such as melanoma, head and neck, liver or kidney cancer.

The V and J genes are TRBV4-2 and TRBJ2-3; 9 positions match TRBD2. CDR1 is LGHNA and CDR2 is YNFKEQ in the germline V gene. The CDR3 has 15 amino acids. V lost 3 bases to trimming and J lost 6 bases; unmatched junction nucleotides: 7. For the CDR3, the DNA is TGTGCCAGCAGCCAGGGGGGACTAGCTTCCGATACGCAGTATTTT. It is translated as CASSQGGLASDTQYF.

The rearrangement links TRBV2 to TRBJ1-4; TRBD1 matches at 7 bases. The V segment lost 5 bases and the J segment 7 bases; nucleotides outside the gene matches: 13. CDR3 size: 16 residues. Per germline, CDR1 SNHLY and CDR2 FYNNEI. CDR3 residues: CASSMTGNLVSEKLFF. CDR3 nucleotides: TGTGCCAGCAGTATGACAGGGAATTTAGTTAGTGAAAAACTGTTTTTT.

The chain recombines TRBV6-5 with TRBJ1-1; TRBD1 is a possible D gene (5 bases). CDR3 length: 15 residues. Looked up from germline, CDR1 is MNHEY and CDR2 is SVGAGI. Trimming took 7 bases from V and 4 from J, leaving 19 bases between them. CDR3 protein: CASNSGGTRSTEAFF. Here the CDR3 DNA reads TGTGCCAGCAACTCCGGGGGTACACGGTCCACTGAAGCTTTCTTT.

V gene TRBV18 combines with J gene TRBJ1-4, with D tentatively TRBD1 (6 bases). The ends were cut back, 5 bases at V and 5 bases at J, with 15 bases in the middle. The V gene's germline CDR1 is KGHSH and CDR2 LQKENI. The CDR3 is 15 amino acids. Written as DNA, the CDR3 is TGTGCCAGCTCAATGACAGGCTGGAGGAATGAAAAACTGTTTTTT. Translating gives CASSMTGWRNEKLFF.

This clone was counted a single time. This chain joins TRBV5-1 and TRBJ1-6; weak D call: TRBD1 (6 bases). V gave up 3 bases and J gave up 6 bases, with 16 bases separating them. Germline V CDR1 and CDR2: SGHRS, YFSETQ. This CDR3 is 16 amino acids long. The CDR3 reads CASSSEGGAGNSPLHF. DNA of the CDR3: TGCGCCAGCAGCTCGGAAGGGGGGGCGGGTAATTCACCCCTCCACTTT.

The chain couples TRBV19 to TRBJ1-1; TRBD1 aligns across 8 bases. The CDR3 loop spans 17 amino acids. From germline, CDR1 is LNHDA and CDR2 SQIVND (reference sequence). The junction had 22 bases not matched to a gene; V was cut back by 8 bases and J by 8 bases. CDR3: CASSGTGPSRSNLEAFF. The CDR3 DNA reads TGTGCCAGTTCTGGGACAGGTCCTAGTCGCAGTAATCTGGAAGCTTTCTTT. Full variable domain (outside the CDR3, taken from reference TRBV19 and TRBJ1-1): DGGITQSPKYLFRKEGQNVTLSCEQNLNHDAMYWYRQDPGQGLRLIYYSQIVNDFQKGDIAEGYSVSREKKESFPLTVTSAQKNPTAFYLCASSGTGPSRSNLEAFFGQGTRLTVV.

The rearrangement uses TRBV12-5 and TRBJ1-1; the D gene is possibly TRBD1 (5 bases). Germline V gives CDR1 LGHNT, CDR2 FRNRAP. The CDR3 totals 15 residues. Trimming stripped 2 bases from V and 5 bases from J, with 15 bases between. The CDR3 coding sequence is TGTGCTAGTGGTTTGTTTCAGGGACCTCCAACTGAAGCTTTCTTT. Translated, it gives CASGLFQGPPTEAFF.

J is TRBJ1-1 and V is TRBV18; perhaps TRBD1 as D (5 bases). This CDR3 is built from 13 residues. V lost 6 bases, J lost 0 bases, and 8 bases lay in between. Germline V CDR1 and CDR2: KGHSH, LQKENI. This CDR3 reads CASSGPVNTEAFF. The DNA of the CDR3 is TGTGCCAGCTCGGGACCGGTGAACACTGAAGCTTTCTTT.

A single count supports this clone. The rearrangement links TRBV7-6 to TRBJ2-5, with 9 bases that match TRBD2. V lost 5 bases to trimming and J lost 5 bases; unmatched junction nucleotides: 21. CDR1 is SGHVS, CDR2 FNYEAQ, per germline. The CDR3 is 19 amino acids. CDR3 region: CASSELQGAVAGARETQYF. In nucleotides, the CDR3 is TGTGCCAGCAGCGAACTACAGGGCGCGGTAGCGGGAGCCCGGGAGACCCAGTACTTC.

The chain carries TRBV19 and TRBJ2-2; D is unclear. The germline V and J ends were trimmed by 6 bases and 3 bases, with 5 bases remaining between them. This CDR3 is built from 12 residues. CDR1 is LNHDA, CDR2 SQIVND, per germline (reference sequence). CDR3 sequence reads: CASRLHTGELFF. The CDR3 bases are TGTGCCAGTAGACTTCACACCGGGGAGCTGTTTTTT.

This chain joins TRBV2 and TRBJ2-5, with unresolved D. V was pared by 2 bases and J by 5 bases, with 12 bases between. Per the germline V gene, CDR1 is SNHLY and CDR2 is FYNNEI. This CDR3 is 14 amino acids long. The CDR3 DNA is TGTGCCAGCAGTGAAAATAGGGATTCGGAGACCCAGTACTTC. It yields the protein CASSENRDSETQYF.

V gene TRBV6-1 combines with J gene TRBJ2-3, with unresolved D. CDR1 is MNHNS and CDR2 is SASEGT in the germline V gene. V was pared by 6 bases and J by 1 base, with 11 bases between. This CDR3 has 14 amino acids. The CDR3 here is CASSYRGGTDTQYF. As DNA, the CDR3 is TGTGCCAGCAGCTATAGAGGTGGCACAGATACGCAGTATTTT.

In DNA form, the CDR3 reads TGTGCCAGCAGCCGGACTAGCGGGGGTTATACGGCTGAGCAGTTCTTC. This codes for CASSRTSGGYTAEQFF. The gene calls are TRBV5-6 and TRBJ2-1, with 13 bases lining up with TRBD2. Germline lookup yields CDR1 SGHDT and CDR2 YYEEEE. CDR3 size: 16 residues. V was pared by 4 bases and J by 9 bases, with 10 bases of the junction left unmatched.

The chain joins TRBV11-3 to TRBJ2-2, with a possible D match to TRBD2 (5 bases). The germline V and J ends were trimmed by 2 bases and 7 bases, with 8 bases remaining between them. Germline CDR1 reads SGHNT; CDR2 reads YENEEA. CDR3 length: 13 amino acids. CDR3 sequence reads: CASSLRGNGELFF. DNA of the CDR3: TGTGCCAGCAGCTTACGAGGGAACGGGGAGCTGTTTTTT.

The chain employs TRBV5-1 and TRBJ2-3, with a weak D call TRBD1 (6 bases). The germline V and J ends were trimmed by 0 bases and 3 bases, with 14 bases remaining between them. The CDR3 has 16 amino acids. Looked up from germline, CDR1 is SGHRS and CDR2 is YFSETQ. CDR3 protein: CASSLGHKGGTDTQYF. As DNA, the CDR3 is TGCGCCAGCAGCTTGGGCCATAAAGGGGGAACAGATACGCAGTATTTT.

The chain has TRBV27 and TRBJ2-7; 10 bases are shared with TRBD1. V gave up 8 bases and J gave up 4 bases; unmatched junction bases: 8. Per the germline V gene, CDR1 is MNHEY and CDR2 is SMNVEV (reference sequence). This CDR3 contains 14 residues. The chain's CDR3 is CASGQGQGTYEQYF. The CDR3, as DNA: TGTGCCAGCGGCCAGGGACAGGGGACTTACGAGCAGTACTTC.

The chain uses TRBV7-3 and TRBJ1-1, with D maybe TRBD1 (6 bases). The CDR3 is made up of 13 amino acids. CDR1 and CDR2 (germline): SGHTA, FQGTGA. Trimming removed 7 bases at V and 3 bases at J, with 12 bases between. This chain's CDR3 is CASTSNRDTEAFF. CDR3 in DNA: TGTGCCAGCACCAGCAACAGGGACACTGAAGCTTTCTTT. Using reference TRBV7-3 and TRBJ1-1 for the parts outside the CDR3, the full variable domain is GAGVSQTPSNKVTEKGKYVELRCDPISGHTALYWYRQSLGQGPEFLIYFQGTGAADDSGLPNDRFFAVRPEGSVSTLKIQRTERGDSAVYLCASTSNRDTEAFFGQGTRLTVV.

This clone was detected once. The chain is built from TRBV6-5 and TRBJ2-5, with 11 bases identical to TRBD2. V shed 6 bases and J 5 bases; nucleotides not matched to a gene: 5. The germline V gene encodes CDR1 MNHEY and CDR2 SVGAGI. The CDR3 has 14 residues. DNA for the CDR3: TGTGCCAGCAGCCGTAGCGGGGGGGCGGAGACCCAGTACTTC. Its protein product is CASSRSGGAETQYF.

CDR3 in amino acids: CASSAPVKPSNTGELFF. The CDR3 DNA follows: TGTGCCAGCAGCGCCCCAGTCAAGCCCTCGAACACCGGGGAGCTGTTTTTT. V gene TRBV9 combines with J gene TRBJ2-2; no firm D call. Trimming took off 3 bases at V and 0 bases at J, with 15 bases between the two ends. Germline CDR1 is SGDLS and CDR2 is YYNGEE. CDR3 size: 17 residues.

CDR3 protein: CASSPTDTPSNYGYTF. In DNA form, the CDR3 reads TGTGCCAGCTCACCAACGGACACTCCCTCGAACTATGGCTACACCTTC. The chain has TRBV18 and TRBJ1-2; D is perhaps TRBD1 (5 bases). V lost 2 bases and J 2 bases, leaving 15 bases between the germline ends. CDR1 is KGHSH, CDR2 LQKENI, per germline. The CDR3 is 16 amino acids. Drawing the rest from reference TRBV18 and TRBJ1-2, the complete variable domain is NAGVMQNPRHLVRRRGQEARLRCSPMKGHSHVYWYRQLPEEGLKFMVYLQKENIIDESGMPKERFSAEFPKEGPSILRIQQVVRGDSAAYFCASSPTDTPSNYGYTFGSGTRLTVV.

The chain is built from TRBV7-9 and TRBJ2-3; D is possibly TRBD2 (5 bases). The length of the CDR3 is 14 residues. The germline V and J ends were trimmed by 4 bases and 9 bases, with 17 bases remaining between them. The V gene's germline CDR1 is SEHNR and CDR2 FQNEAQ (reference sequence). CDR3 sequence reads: CASSSSPRGRTQYF. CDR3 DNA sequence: TGTGCCAGCAGCTCATCCCCCCGAGGGAGAACGCAGTATTTT.

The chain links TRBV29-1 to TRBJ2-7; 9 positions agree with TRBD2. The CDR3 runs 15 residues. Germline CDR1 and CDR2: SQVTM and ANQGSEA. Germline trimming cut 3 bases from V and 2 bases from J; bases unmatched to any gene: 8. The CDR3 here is CSVDGGSGSTYEQYF. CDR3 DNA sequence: TGCAGCGTTGATGGTGGTAGCGGGAGCACCTACGAGCAGTACTTC.

CDR3 amino acids: CASGVAGRGETQYF. In nucleotides, the CDR3 is TGCGCCAGCGGGGTGGCGGGCCGAGGGGAGACCCAGTACTTC. V is TRBV5-1 and J is TRBJ2-5; TRBD2 is a possible D gene (5 bases). V was shortened by 7 bases and J by 5 bases, with 18 bases between the two germline ends. Germline CDR1 and CDR2: SGHRS and YFSETQ. The CDR3 has 14 residues.

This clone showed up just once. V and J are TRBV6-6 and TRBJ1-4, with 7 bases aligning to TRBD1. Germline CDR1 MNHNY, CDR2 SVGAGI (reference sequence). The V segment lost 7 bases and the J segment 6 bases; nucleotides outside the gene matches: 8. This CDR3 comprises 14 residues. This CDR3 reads CASTRRGTDEKLFF. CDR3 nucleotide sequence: TGTGCCAGCACCCGGAGGGGGACAGATGAAAAACTGTTTTTT.

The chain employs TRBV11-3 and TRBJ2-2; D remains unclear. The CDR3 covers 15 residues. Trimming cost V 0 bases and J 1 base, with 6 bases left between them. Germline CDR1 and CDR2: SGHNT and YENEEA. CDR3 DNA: TGTGCCAGCAGCTTAGATCCGGGGAACACCGGGGAGCTGTTTTTT. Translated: CASSLDPGNTGELFF.